This TCR beta chain is from a study of identical twins. Study-level points and caveats: Insertions were fewer in abundant cord blood beta clonotypes, whereas memory repertoires showed none of this pattern.

Regarding this clonotype: The antigen is not known.

A universal primer site arose from template switching, and cDNA bore unique molecular identifiers. One entry per CDR3 protein results from TCRdb running MiXCR on the 5' RACE reads. The sample contains about 520,000 distinct CDR3 sequences, approximately 22% of which appear only once. These data also featured in a second study, about T cells expressing NK-cell markers. As that study records: One of the eight sequenced donors was seronegative, whereas the other seven were HCMV-seropositive. Where a few donors were concerned, these clonotypes also led the CD3+CD56-NKG2C+ fraction.

The sequenced material came from CD4+ T cells sorted from blood. The receptor's source is a woman aged 18 to 35 in good health.

The CDR3 loop is CSARAGPYGYTF. The CDR3 nucleotides are TGCAGTGCTAGAGCCGGGCCCTATGGCTACACCTTC. V and J are TRBV20-1 and TRBJ1-2; D uncertain. The germline gives CDR1 DFQATT, CDR2 SNEGSKA (reference sequence). The germline V and J ends were trimmed by 1 base and 4 bases, with 7 bases remaining between them. CDR3 length equals 12 residues.